This passage covers 7 T cell receptor beta chains from one sample sequenced in a study of OX40 agonist ivuxolimab in advanced cancers. Clones were sequenced by immunoSEQ multiplex PCR, and TCRdb holds only the in-frame ones, with some missing. The sample lists 65,000 or so clones; approximately 80% were seen once. This specimen was CD4+ or CD8+ T cells sorted from blood, taken in a trial of the OX40 agonist ivuxolimab. The receptors originated from an adult with an advanced solid tumor such as melanoma, head and neck, liver or kidney cancer.

The gene calls are TRBV25-1 and TRBJ1-5, with D possibly matching TRBD1 (5 bases). CDR3 size: 11 residues. Per germline, CDR1 MGHDK and CDR2 SYGVNS. V gave up 11 bases and J gave up 4 bases, with 9 bases separating them. CDR3 in amino acids: CAWGFNQPQHF. The CDR3 nucleotides read TGTGCCTGGGGCTTTAATCAGCCCCAGCATTTT.

The genes are TRBV5-4 and TRBJ2-1, with TRBD2 matching 13 bases. Germline V gene data show CDR1 as SGHNT and CDR2 as YYREEE (reference sequence). V trimming: 0 bases; J trimming: 8 bases; junction bases outside the gene matches: 5. The CDR3 extends over 16 amino acids. CDR3 amino acids: CASSLGLAGGDDEQFF. CDR3 coding DNA: TGTGCCAGCAGCTTGGGACTAGCGGGAGGTGATGATGAGCAGTTCTTC.

This chain links TRBV5-4 with TRBJ2-2, with TRBD2 identical over 10 bases. Per germline, CDR1 SGHNT and CDR2 YYREEE (reference sequence). Trimming removed 4 bases from V and 4 bases from J; junction bases left unmatched: 10. This CDR3 has 17 residues. The CDR3 reads CASSNPSRTSGTGELFF. The CDR3 bases are TGTGCCAGCAGCAACCCCTCCCGGACTAGCGGCACCGGGGAGCTGTTTTTT. Using reference TRBV5-4 and TRBJ2-2 for the parts outside the CDR3, the full variable domain is ETGVTQSPTHLIKTRGQQVTLRCSSQSGHNTVSWYQQALGQGPQFIFQYYREEENGRGNFPPRFSGLQFPNYSSELNVNALELDDSALYLCASSNPSRTSGTGELFFGEGSRLTVL.

The chain employs TRBV7-3 and TRBJ1-1, with D possibly matching TRBD1 (6 bases). The germline V gene encodes CDR1 SGHTA and CDR2 FQGTGA. V lost 7 bases and J 3 bases, leaving 18 bases between the germline ends. The CDR3 is 15 amino acids. The CDR3 region has the DNA TGTGCCAGCACCTCCCGCCCCCAGGGGCACACTGAAGCTTTCTTT. Residues: CASTSRPQGHTEAFF.

Only a few counts were recorded for this clone. The chain has TRBV14 and TRBJ2-1, with 13 positions matching TRBD2. CDR3 length: 16 amino acids. V lost 5 bases and J lost 8; bases outside the gene matches: 9. The germline V gene has CDR1 SGHDN and CDR2 FVKESK. The CDR3 nucleotides read TGTGCCAGCAGCAAAAGGACTAGCGGGAGCAACCATGAGCAGTTCTTC. Translated, it gives CASSKRTSGSNHEQFF.

This clone is labeled as medium-sized. This chain links TRBV6-5 with TRBJ1-5; TRBD1 might be the D (5 bases). Germline V gene sequence: CDR1 MNHEY, CDR2 SVGAGI. The CDR3 loop spans 15 amino acids. V dropped 5 bases and J dropped 4 bases, with 15 bases sitting between them. CDR3 in amino acids: CASSPGGGRNQPQHF. DNA of the CDR3: TGTGCCAGCAGTCCGGGGGGAGGGCGGAATCAGCCCCAGCATTTT.

The chain recombines TRBV28 with TRBJ2-5; 7 bases are shared with TRBD1. CDR1 MDHEN and CDR2 SYDVKM come from the germline V gene. The CDR3 is 14 residues long. V dropped 5 bases and J dropped 1; count of bases not matched to a gene: 4. Here the CDR3 reads CASSPGQAQETQYF. CDR3 DNA: TGTGCCAGCAGTCCCGGACAGGCCCAAGAGACCCAGTACTTC.